These 25 T cell receptor beta chains share one sample of origin, sequenced in a study of blood T cell repertoires in COVID-19. TCRdb's table, derived via immunoSEQ multiplex PCR, lists solely in-frame clones and lacks some. The sample has 150,000 or so clones; about 80% are singletons. The sequencing sample was made of peripheral blood. These receptors were taken from a man between 60 and 75 years old with acute or convalescent COVID-19.

The J gene is TRBJ1-1, the V gene TRBV7-3, with a weak D call TRBD1 (5 bases). The CDR3 is 15 amino acids. Germline V lookup: CDR1 SGHTA, CDR2 FQGTGA. The V end was cut by 1 base, the J end by 3 bases, with 12 bases between. Written as DNA, the CDR3 is TGTGCCAGCAGCTTAAATGAGCCAGGGCACACTGAAGCTTTCTTT. It specifies CASSLNEPGHTEAFF.

In this sample, this clone turned up a few times. The chain carries TRBV5-1 and TRBJ2-5; 9 bases align to TRBD1. Germline CDR1 SGHRS, CDR2 YFSETQ. This CDR3 has 15 residues. V lost 4 bases to trimming and J lost 5 bases; unmatched junction nucleotides: 9. The CDR3 loop is CASSGSGTGYETQYF. The CDR3, as DNA: TGCGCCAGCAGCGGTTCCGGGACAGGGTACGAGACCCAGTACTTC.

This chain joins TRBV7-2 and TRBJ1-1; no firm D call. The CDR3 has 15 amino acids. V was clipped by 4 bases and J by 11 bases, with 23 bases between them. CDR1 and CDR2 from the germline V gene are SGHTA and FQGNSA. This chain's CDR3 is CASSSRPQTLGEAFF. CDR3 DNA: TGTGCCAGCAGCTCGCGGCCTCAGACGCTTGGCGAGGCTTTCTTT.

The gene calls are TRBV10-3 and TRBJ2-5, with D possibly matching TRBD1 (6 bases). Trimming cost V 5 bases and J 5 bases, with 15 bases left between them. Germline assignment: CDR1 ENHRY and CDR2 SYGVKD. CDR3 size: 14 residues. DNA of the CDR3: TGTGCCATCAGTCCCAGGGGTTCGGATGAGACCCAGTACTTC. It specifies CAISPRGSDETQYF.

In its sample, this clone was seen a few times. The chain couples TRBV3-1 (or the pseudogene TRBV3-2) to TRBJ1-6, with D unclear. Between the trimmed V and J ends, which lost 5 bases and 7 bases, there was a span of 9 bases. The CDR3 extends over 13 amino acids. Germline V gene sequence: CDR1 LGHDT, CDR2 YNNKEL (reference sequence). This chain's CDR3 is CASSERVNSPLHF. CDR3 coding DNA: TGTGCCAGCAGCGAGAGGGTAAATTCACCCCTCCACTTT.

The chain is built from TRBV7-2 and TRBJ2-5; D remains ambiguous. The CDR3 is 14 residues long. The ends were cut back, 5 bases at V and 2 bases at J, with 12 bases in the middle. Germline CDR1 is SGHTA and CDR2 is FQGNSA. CDR3 protein: CASSPSWSQETQYF. DNA for the CDR3: TGTGCCAGCAGCCCCTCTTGGAGTCAAGAGACCCAGTACTTC.

V usage is TRBV12-2 and J usage is TRBJ1-6; the table assigns TRBD1, which was not confirmed against the DNA. TRBV12-2 is described as a pseudogene. The CDR3 runs 16 residues. CDR3 in DNA: TGTGCAAGTCGCTCCCGATACAGCTCCTATAATTCACCCCTCCACTTT. Protein sequence: CASRSRYSSYNSPLHF.

The rearrangement uses TRBV9 and TRBJ2-3, with 7 bases lining up with TRBD1. The germline V gene has CDR1 SGDLS and CDR2 YYNGEE. The CDR3 has 17 residues. The V segment lost 0 bases and the J segment 3 bases; nucleotides outside the gene matches: 10. The CDR3 reads CASSVAFRTGTTDTQYF. As DNA, the CDR3 is TGTGCCAGCAGCGTAGCATTTCGGACAGGTACGACAGATACGCAGTATTTT.

V and J are TRBV7-2 and TRBJ2-1; 11 bases fit TRBD2. CDR3 length: 15 residues. Trimming cost V 3 bases and J 6 bases; bases outside gene matches: 4. CDR1 and CDR2 from the germline V gene are SGHTA and FQGNSA. The CDR3 spells CASSFTSGRGNEQFF. For the CDR3, the DNA is TGTGCCAGCAGCTTTACTAGCGGGAGAGGCAATGAGCAGTTCTTC.

This clone was seen more than once but under ten times. DNA for the CDR3: TGTGCCAGCAGGGGGGCCCGCACAGATACGCAGTATTTT. Amino acid sequence: CASRGARTDTQYF. This sequence joins TRBV3-1 (or the pseudogene TRBV3-2) and TRBJ2-3, with D perhaps matching TRBD1 (6 bases). V was clipped by 6 bases and J by 1 base, with 8 bases between them. CDR3 length equals 13 residues. Germline V gene sequence: CDR1 LGHDT, CDR2 YNNKEL (reference sequence).

V gene TRBV5-1 combines with J gene TRBJ2-2; 9 nucleotides match TRBD2. Looked up from germline, CDR1 is SGHRS and CDR2 is YFSETQ. The CDR3 has 16 residues. The J segment lost 2 bases and the V segment lost 1 base, leaving 3 bases of the junction unmatched. CDR3 in amino acids: CASSLMGLANTGELFF. The CDR3 nucleotides read TGCGCCAGCAGCTTGATGGGACTAGCCAACACCGGGGAGCTGTTTTTT.

The chain combines TRBV28 with TRBJ2-5, with 8 bases matching TRBD1. This CDR3 contains 12 residues. The V segment lost 5 bases and the J segment 4 bases; nucleotides outside the gene matches: 0. Germline CDR1 is MDHEN and CDR2 is SYDVKM. CDR3 DNA sequence: TGTGCCAGCAGTGACAGGGGAGAGACCCAGTACTTC. The encoded protein is CASSDRGETQYF.

V usage is TRBV27 and J usage is TRBJ2-6; D unclear. The CDR3 loop spans 15 amino acids. From germline, CDR1 is MNHEY and CDR2 SMNVEV (reference sequence). V was clipped by 4 bases and J by 0 bases, with 7 bases between them. CDR3 sequence: CASSSSGSGANVLTF. DNA for the CDR3: TGTGCCAGCAGTTCCAGTGGCTCTGGGGCCAACGTCCTGACTTTC.

This clone has ten or more counts. The J gene is TRBJ1-1, the V gene TRBV11-3, with 9 bases identical to TRBD1. The V gene end was trimmed by 4 bases and the J gene end by 1 base; junction bases not matched to a gene: 4. The germline gives CDR1 SGHNT, CDR2 YENEEA. The CDR3 length is 15 residues. The CDR3: CASSSRTGENTEAFF. The CDR3 DNA is TGTGCCAGCAGCTCGCGGACAGGGGAGAACACTGAAGCTTTCTTT. Based on the CDR3 plus reference TRBV11-3 and TRBJ1-1, the full variable domain is EAGVVQSPRYKIIEKKQPVAFWCNPISGHNTLYWYLQNLGQGPELLIRYENEEAVDDSQLPKDRFSAERLKGVDSTLKIQPAELGDSAVYLCASSSRTGENTEAFFGQGTRLTVV.

The chain links TRBV7-2 to TRBJ1-2; D remains unclear. The ends were cut back, 5 bases at V and 8 bases at J, with 15 bases in the middle. Germline CDR1 reads SGHTA; CDR2 reads FQGNSA. The CDR3 is 13 residues long. CDR3 nucleotides: TGTGCCAGCAGCCGACTCACCGAGCGGGGCTACACCTTC. It encodes CASSRLTERGYTF.

The table lists this clone with a count of one. This specimen includes other DNA sequences encoding the same CDR3. V is TRBV9 and J is TRBJ2-1, with D maybe TRBD2 (6 bases). Germline CDR1 and CDR2: SGDLS and YYNGEE. V dropped 4 bases and J dropped 0 bases, with 11 bases sitting between them. The CDR3 runs to 15 residues. The CDR3 reads CASSNSGSSYNEQFF. The CDR3 bases are TGTGCCAGCAGCAATAGCGGAAGCTCCTACAATGAGCAGTTCTTC.

The count of this clone is one. This chain uses TRBV7-2 with TRBJ1-2; D may be TRBD1 (5 bases). Between the trimmed V and J ends, which lost 5 bases and 5 bases, there was a span of 9 bases. CDR1 SGHTA and CDR2 FQGNSA come from the germline V gene. This CDR3 contains 12 residues. The CDR3 DNA sequence: TGTGCCAGCAGCCCCGACAGTTATGGCTACACCTTC. Its translation: CASSPDSYGYTF.

Comments on this clone: Other DNA sequences in the same sample also yield this CDR3. The chain combines TRBV18 with TRBJ2-5, with a tentative D call TRBD1 (5 bases). The germline V and J ends were trimmed by 1 base and 5 bases, with 5 bases remaining between them. Germline V gives CDR1 KGHSH, CDR2 LQKENI. This CDR3 contains 12 residues. The chain's CDR3 is CASSPRGETQYF. The CDR3 bases are TGTGCCAGCTCACCACGGGGCGAGACCCAGTACTTC. The full variable domain, its missing parts supplied by reference TRBV18 and TRBJ2-5, is NAGVMQNPRHLVRRRGQEARLRCSPMKGHSHVYWYRQLPEEGLKFMVYLQKENIIDESGMPKERFSAEFPKEGPSILRIQQVVRGDSAAYFCASSPRGETQYFGPGTRLLVL.

This clone appeared a single time. The rearrangement uses TRBV5-4 and TRBJ2-1; D unclear. CDR3 length equals 15 residues. The V end lost 0 bases, the J end lost 1 base, and 8 bases lay between the germline ends. Germline lookup yields CDR1 SGHNT and CDR2 YYREEE (reference sequence). The CDR3 region is CASSLGLNSYNEQFF. In DNA, the CDR3 is TGTGCCAGCAGCTTGGGACTGAATTCCTACAATGAGCAGTTCTTC.

The rearrangement joins TRBV28 to TRBJ1-5; D ambiguous. CDR1 and CDR2 from the germline V gene are MDHEN and SYDVKM. V lost 1 base, J lost 6 bases, and 10 bases lay in between. The CDR3 runs to 14 residues. CDR3 sequence: CASSLLGRSQPQHF. The CDR3 nucleotides are TGTGCCAGCAGTTTATTGGGGAGAAGTCAGCCCCAGCATTTT.

V and J are TRBV5-1 and TRBJ1-6; no definite D call. Trimming pared 4 bases from V and 1 base from J, leaving 15 bases between. The CDR3 contains 17 residues. Germline lookup yields CDR1 SGHRS and CDR2 YFSETQ. The DNA of the CDR3 is TGCGCCAGCAGCCCGGCGGGTCGGTCTTCCTATAATTCACCCCTCCACTTT. It yields the protein CASSPAGRSSYNSPLHF.

This sequence joins TRBV7-2 and TRBJ1-1; TRBD1 might be the D (5 bases). V gave up 4 bases and J gave up 0 bases, with 15 bases separating them. This CDR3 has 16 amino acids. Germline V gene data show CDR1 as SGHTA and CDR2 as FQGNSA. CDR3 in DNA: TGTGCCAGCAGCTCGGCCCCCCGGGGGGTGAACACTGAAGCTTTCTTT. Residues: CASSSAPRGVNTEAFF.

V gene TRBV3-1 (or the pseudogene TRBV3-2) combines with J gene TRBJ2-7; 9 bases are a match to TRBD1. CDR1 is LGHDT and CDR2 is YNNKEL in the germline V gene (reference sequence). This CDR3 has 12 residues. The V gene end was trimmed by 3 bases and the J gene end by 12 bases; junction bases not matched to a gene: 6. The CDR3 loop reads CASSQAGTGWYF. CDR3 in DNA: TGTGCCAGCAGCCAGGCCGGGACAGGGTGGTACTTC.

The rearrangement links TRBV18 to TRBJ2-7; possibly TRBD1 for D (5 bases). This CDR3 comprises 15 residues. Germline V CDR1 and CDR2: KGHSH, LQKENI. V shed 4 bases and J shed 12 bases, with 25 bases lying between them. As DNA, the CDR3 is TGTGCCAGCTCACGTACCGCGGATGGATCAGGGCTCTGGTACTTC. It specifies CASSRTADGSGLWYF. Looking up the rest from reference TRBV18 and TRBJ2-7 gives the full variable domain: NAGVMQNPRHLVRRRGQEARLRCSPMKGHSHVYWYRQLPEEGLKFMVYLQKENIIDESGMPKERFSAEFPKEGPSILRIQQVVRGDSAAYFCASSRTADGSGLWYFGPGTRLTVT.

This rearrangement joins TRBV27 to TRBJ1-6; no clear D gene. This CDR3 has 15 amino acids. Germline assignment: CDR1 MNHEY and CDR2 SMNVEV (reference sequence). The V end lost 3 bases, the J end lost 10 bases, and 16 bases lay between the germline ends. CDR3 sequence: CASSFHIDPRSPLHF. The CDR3 nucleotides read TGTGCCAGCAGTTTCCACATAGACCCTAGGTCACCCCTCCACTTT.